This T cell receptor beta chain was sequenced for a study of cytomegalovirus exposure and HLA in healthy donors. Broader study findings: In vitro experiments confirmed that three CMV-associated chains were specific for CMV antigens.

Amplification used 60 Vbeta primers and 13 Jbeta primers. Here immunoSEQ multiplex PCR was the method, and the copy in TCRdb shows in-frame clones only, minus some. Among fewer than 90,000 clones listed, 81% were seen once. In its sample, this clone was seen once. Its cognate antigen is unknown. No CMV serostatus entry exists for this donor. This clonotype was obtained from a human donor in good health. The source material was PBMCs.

The CDR3 DNA reads TGCAGCGTTTCGGACAGGGGGCTCGCTGAAGCTTTCTTT. Translating it yields CSVSDRGLAEAFF. The chain recombines TRBV29-1 with TRBJ1-1; TRBD1 matches 11 bases. The CDR3 is 13 residues long. Trimming cost V 5 bases and J 6 bases; bases outside gene matches: 5. Germline CDR1 and CDR2: SQVTM and ANQGSEA.